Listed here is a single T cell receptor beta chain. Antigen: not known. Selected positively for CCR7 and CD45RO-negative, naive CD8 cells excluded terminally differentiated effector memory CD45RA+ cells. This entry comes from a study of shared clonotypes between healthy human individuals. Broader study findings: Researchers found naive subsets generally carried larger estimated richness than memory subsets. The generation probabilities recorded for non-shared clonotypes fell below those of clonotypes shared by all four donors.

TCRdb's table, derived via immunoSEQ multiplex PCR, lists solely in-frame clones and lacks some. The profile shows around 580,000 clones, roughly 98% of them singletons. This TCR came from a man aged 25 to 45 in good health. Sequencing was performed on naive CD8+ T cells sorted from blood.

DNA of the CDR3: TGTGCCAGCAGCCCAACCGGGACAGGGGCCTACGAGCAGTACTTC. Its protein product is CASSPTGTGAYEQYF. The chain links TRBV11-1 to TRBJ2-7; TRBD1 matches at 10 bases. The CDR3 is 15 amino acids. The junction had 6 bases not matched to a gene; V was cut back by 5 bases and J by 2 bases. The V gene's germline CDR1 is SGHAT and CDR2 FQDESV (reference sequence). Full variable domain (missing parts from reference TRBV11-1 and TRBJ2-7): EAEVAQSPRYKITEKSQAVAFWCDPISGHATLYWYRQILGQGPELLVQFQDESVVDDSQLPKDRFSAERLKGVDSTLKIQPAELGDSAMYLCASSPTGTGAYEQYFGPGTRLTVT.